Following are 17 T cell receptor beta chains from one sample sequenced in a study of cytomegalovirus exposure and HLA in healthy donors. The PCR used 60 Vbeta and 13 Jbeta primers. Produced via immunoSEQ multiplex PCR; TCRdb's table is partial and in-frame only. Here the sample spans some 150,000 clones, approximately 80% being singletons. Material: PBMCs. The receptors here all came from a woman in her forties or fifties in good health and CMV-seronegative.

This clone was picked up a small number of times. V is TRBV11-2 and J is TRBJ1-2; the D gene is possibly TRBD1 (5 bases). V lost 0 bases, J lost 4 bases, and 15 bases lay in between. The germline V gene encodes CDR1 SGHAT and CDR2 FQNNGV. This CDR3 has 16 amino acids. CDR3 sequence reads: CASSLDAAGRIYGYTF. CDR3 coding DNA: TGTGCCAGCAGCTTAGATGCGGCGGGGCGCATCTATGGCTACACCTTC.

This clone was detected only once. The chain couples TRBV15 to TRBJ2-1; tentative D call: TRBD1 (6 bases). V lost 0 bases and J lost 7, with 16 bases in between. This CDR3 contains 16 residues. Germline CDR1 and CDR2: LNHNV and YYDKDF (reference sequence). CDR3 coding DNA: TGTGCCACCAGCAGAGATGGGCCAGGGGATAAAAATGAGCAGTTCTTC. Its translation: CATSRDGPGDKNEQFF.

V is TRBV7-9 and J is TRBJ2-7; no firm D call. Looked up from germline, CDR1 is SEHNR and CDR2 is FQNEAQ (reference sequence). There are 12 residues in the CDR3. Trimming stripped 4 bases from V and 6 bases from J, with 10 bases between. CDR3 protein: CASSYLGGEQYF. As DNA, the CDR3 is TGTGCCAGCAGCTACCTAGGCGGCGAGCAGTACTTC.

The chain employs TRBV27 and TRBJ2-1, with D perhaps matching TRBD2 (7 bases). Germline V gene data show CDR1 as MNHEY and CDR2 as SMNVEV (reference sequence). Trimming pared 0 bases from V and 5 bases from J, leaving 17 bases between. The CDR3 runs 17 residues. CDR3 protein: CASSLSPGGVIDNEQFF. CDR3 DNA sequence: TGTGCCAGCAGTTTATCTCCGGGGGGCGTAATTGACAATGAGCAGTTCTTC.

The rearrangement links TRBV11-2 to TRBJ1-4; D is unclear. This CDR3 region has 15 residues. Germline V lookup: CDR1 SGHAT, CDR2 FQNNGV. V was cut by 2 bases and J by 0 bases, with 7 bases left in between. The CDR3 region has the DNA TGTGCCAGCAGCTTATACCCAGCAACTAATGAAAAACTGTTTTTT. Translation gives CASSLYPATNEKLFF.

This clone was detected only once. This chain joins TRBV7-9 and TRBJ1-4; tentatively, D is TRBD1 (5 bases). V was trimmed by 5 bases and J by 2 bases, leaving 6 bases between them. This CDR3 contains 13 residues. Germline CDR1 SEHNR, CDR2 FQNEAQ (reference sequence). The CDR3 region is CASSRGTNEKLFF. Written as DNA, the CDR3 is TGTGCCAGCAGCCGGGGGACTAATGAAAAACTGTTTTTT.

The chain recombines TRBV28 with TRBJ1-5, with D unresolved. This CDR3 is 13 amino acids long. V gave up 3 bases and J gave up 2 bases, with 5 bases separating them. Germline CDR1 and CDR2: MDHEN and SYDVKM. The CDR3 DNA follows: TGTGCCAGCAGTTTTATTGGCAATCAGCCCCAGCATTTT. As protein: CASSFIGNQPQHF.

This clone was found a few times. The CDR3: CASRMQANEKLFF. The CDR3 nucleotides are TGTGCCAGCAGGATGCAGGCCAATGAAAAACTGTTTTTT. This chain uses TRBV5-4 with TRBJ1-4; D is uncertain. Germline CDR1 and CDR2: SGHNT and YYREEE (reference sequence). Trimming took 5 bases from V and 5 from J, leaving 10 bases between them. The CDR3 extends over 13 amino acids. Together with reference TRBV5-4 and TRBJ1-4, the CDR3 gives the full variable domain: ETGVTQSPTHLIKTRGQQVTLRCSSQSGHNTVSWYQQALGQGPQFIFQYYREEENGRGNFPPRFSGLQFPNYSSELNVNALELDDSALYLCASRMQANEKLFFGSGTQLSVL.

In regard to this clone: This same CDR3 is encoded by further DNA sequences in the sample. The V gene is TRBV9, the J gene TRBJ2-1, with 8 bases fitting TRBD2. The CDR3 is made up of 15 amino acids. J lost 4 bases, V lost 4 bases, and 7 bases had no gene match. The germline V gene has CDR1 SGDLS and CDR2 YYNGEE. CDR3 sequence reads: CASSPRLATYNEQFF. In DNA, the CDR3 is TGTGCCAGCAGCCCCCGACTAGCGACTTACAATGAGCAGTTCTTC. Variable domain in full (rest from reference TRBV9 and TRBJ2-1): DSGVTQTPKHLITATGQRVTLRCSPRSGDLSVYWYQQSLDQGLQFLIQYYNGEERAKGNILERFSAQQFPDLHSELNLSSLELGDSALYFCASSPRLATYNEQFFGPGTRLTVL.

V and J are TRBV6-5 and TRBJ2-1, with a weak D call TRBD1 (5 bases). The V end lost 0 bases, the J end lost 10 bases, and 13 bases lay between the germline ends. This CDR3 is 14 amino acids long. In germline, CDR1 is MNHEY, CDR2 SVGAGI. The CDR3 bases are TGTGCCAGCAGTTACTCATCCGGGTCAGGGGAGCAGTTCTTC. Encoded protein: CASSYSSGSGEQFF.

The genes are TRBV4-3 and TRBJ1-5; D ambiguous. CDR1 LGHNA and CDR2 YSLEER come from the germline V gene. The CDR3 covers 15 residues. V lost 0 bases and J 2 bases, leaving 8 bases between the germline ends. The DNA of the CDR3 is TGCGCCAGCAGCCAAGACGTAAATGGCAATCAGCCCCAGCATTTT. Protein sequence: CASSQDVNGNQPQHF.

This clone appeared a single time. The chain couples TRBV2 to TRBJ2-6; possibly TRBD1 for D (6 bases). The CDR3 runs to 17 residues. Germline CDR1 and CDR2: SNHLY and FYNNEI. The V and J ends lost 4 bases and 1 base respectively, with 14 bases between them. The CDR3 sequence is CASSGARGPSGANVLTF. CDR3 sequence (DNA): TGTGCCAGCAGTGGGGCCAGGGGACCGTCTGGGGCCAACGTCCTGACTTTC.

The J gene is TRBJ1-3, the V gene TRBV18, with 9 nucleotides matching TRBD1. V gave up 2 bases and J gave up 8 bases; unmatched junction bases: 13. Germline V gene sequence: CDR1 KGHSH, CDR2 LQKENI. This CDR3 is 17 amino acids long. CDR3 nucleotides: TGTGCCAGCTCACCAGGGACAGGGACGGCCGGTAGAGACACCATATATTTT. Its protein is CASSPGTGTAGRDTIYF. The full variable domain, rest sourced from reference TRBV18 and TRBJ1-3, is NAGVMQNPRHLVRRRGQEARLRCSPMKGHSHVYWYRQLPEEGLKFMVYLQKENIIDESGMPKERFSAEFPKEGPSILRIQQVVRGDSAAYFCASSPGTGTAGRDTIYFGEGSWLTVV.

A single count supports this clone. The chain combines TRBV28 with TRBJ2-7; 10 positions agree with TRBD1. Per the germline V gene, CDR1 is MDHEN and CDR2 is SYDVKM. Germline trimming cut 5 bases from V and 6 bases from J; bases unmatched to any gene: 7. The CDR3 is 14 residues long. CDR3 DNA: TGTGCCAGCAGTACAAGGGACAGGGGTCGCGAGCAGTACTTC. Translating gives CASSTRDRGREQYF.

The chain has TRBV5-5 and TRBJ2-3, with 8 bases identical to TRBD2. CDR3 length: 16 residues. V shed 4 bases, J shed 3 bases, and the junction held 10 bases outside the gene matches. Germline V lookup: CDR1 SGHKS, CDR2 YYEKEE (reference sequence). CDR3 coding DNA: TGTGCCAGCAGCACACTCCCGGGACTAGGGACAGATACGCAGTATTTT. Amino acid sequence: CASSTLPGLGTDTQYF.

V gene TRBV19 combines with J gene TRBJ1-3; D remains ambiguous. CDR1 is LNHDA and CDR2 is SQIVND in the germline V gene (reference sequence). The V end lost 7 bases, the J end lost 0 bases, and 7 bases lay between the germline ends. This CDR3 has 13 residues. CDR3 protein: CASKGGSGNTIYF. In nucleotides, the CDR3 is TGTGCCAGTAAGGGAGGCTCTGGAAACACCATATATTTT.

The V call is TRBV5-6, the J call TRBJ2-7, with a possible D match to TRBD2 (7 bases). There are 15 residues in the CDR3. Germline V gene data show CDR1 as SGHDT and CDR2 as YYEEEE. Trimming cost V 3 bases and J 4 bases, with 17 bases left between them. The DNA of the CDR3 is TGTGCCAGCAGCTGGGGGGGCACAGGGAGGTACGAGCAGTACTTC. This sequence encodes CASSWGGTGRYEQYF.